The source of this TCR beta chain is a study of blood T cell repertoires in COVID-19. Overall study: Sources were T cells, B-cell-depleted T cells, or PBMCs; the material itself was cDNA or gDNA.

Method: immunoSEQ multiplex PCR; TCRdb's copy keeps in-frame clones and lacks some. The table has about 150,000 clones, around 82% seen once; the top ten hold approximately 13%. Germline assignment: CDR1 MNHEY and CDR2 SVGAGI. The CDR3 extends over 14 amino acids. V lost 6 bases, J lost 0 bases, and 12 bases lay in between. The rearrangement links TRBV6-5 to TRBJ2-7, with D perhaps matching TRBD2 (6 bases). Sequencing used peripheral blood. This clonotype originated in a man in his fifties or sixties with active or convalescent COVID-19. Written as DNA, the CDR3 is TGTGCCAGCAGGTCCGTCGGGGGCTCCTACGAGCAGTACTTC. As protein: CASRSVGGSYEQYF.